This record concerns one T cell receptor (beta chain) sequence. Its target is not known. A second PCR of 7 to 11 cycles used a sample-barcoded 5' primer and a J-beta primer mix. From the 5' RACE reads, TCRdb called clonotypes with MiXCR, one entry per CDR3 protein. The sample carries hundreds of thousands of distinct CDR3 sequences, more than 45% recorded once. This specimen comes from a study of blood T cells in healthy people across ages. Whole-study findings and limits: Diversity estimated from one million T cells was considered an underestimate.

Germline V gene data show CDR1 as SGHDT and CDR2 as YYEEEE. V lost 0 bases to trimming and J lost 11 bases, with 9 bases between them. This CDR3 is 12 amino acids long. This TCR derives from a young man in good health. The rearrangement links TRBV5-6 to TRBJ1-5; D is unresolved. Sequencing input: blood. In DNA form, the CDR3 reads TGTGCCAGCAGCTTGGCTGGGCAAGCCCAGCATTTT. Translating it yields CASSLAGQAQHF.